This T cell receptor beta chain was profiled in a study of shared clonotypes between healthy human individuals. Study-wide context: CD8 memory received one plate per donor, CD8 naive two, CD4 memory three and CD4 naive three.

Naivety among CD8 cells was defined by CD45RO negativity and positive CCR7 selection, thereby excluding terminally differentiated effector memory CD45RA+ cells. Germline lookup yields CDR1 GTSNPN and CDR2 SVGIG (reference sequence). The CDR3 consists of 12 residues. Trimming stripped 5 bases from V and 4 bases from J, with 8 bases between. Each subset's genomic DNA was shared equally among a number of immunoSEQ plates. About 200 ng DNA, about 28,000 T cell genomes, went into each sorted-subset replicate PCR. This table comes from immunoSEQ multiplex PCR, and its TCRdb copy is limited to in-frame clones, with some not included. The sample holds 2 million or so clones, around 96% seen once.

The TCR sequence derives from a man between 18 and 29 years old in good health. The sample consisted of naive CD8+ T cells sorted from blood. V is TRBV30 and J is TRBJ1-4, with D possibly matching TRBD1 (6 bases). The CDR3 loop is CAWEGGNEKLFF. CDR3 sequence (DNA): TGTGCCTGGGAGGGGGGTAATGAAAAACTGTTTTTT.